The 28 T cell receptor beta chains below all came from one sample that was sequenced in a study of regulatory T cells in long-lasting Graves disease. As for time point: newly diagnosed GD, antithyroid drugs for less than 3 months. Making the TCR library involved RNA that had been extracted from PBMCs. Arm-PCR of CDR3 regions with iRepertoire HTBI primers generated TCR beta libraries. TCRdb ran MiXCR on the multiplex PCR reads and lists one entry per CDR3 protein. The sample has about 440,000 distinct CDR3 sequences; around 14% are singletons. The data also belong to a second study, concerning T cells in Graves' hyperthyroidism and ophthalmopathy.

Specimen: peripheral blood mononuclear cells (PBMCs), collected at new diagnosis, from a patient treated with antithyroid drugs. These receptors were obtained from a woman in her 30s with Graves disease.

There are many counts of this clonotype. V usage is TRBV30 and J usage is TRBJ1-4; D not certain. Trimming shortened V by 4 bases and J by 7 bases, and 10 bases separated the two germline ends. Germline V CDR1 and CDR2: GTSNPN, SVGIG (reference sequence). CDR3 length: 12 amino acids. In DNA, the CDR3 is TGTGCCTGGACGGGTGGCGTTGAAAAACTGTTTTTT. Translation: CAWTGGVEKLFF. The variable domain in full, completed from reference TRBV30 and TRBJ1-4, reads SQTIHQWPATLVQPVGSPLSLECTVEGTSNPNLYWYRQAAGRGLQLLFYSVGIGQISSEVPQNLSASRPQDRQFILSSKKLLLSDSGFYLCAWTGGVEKLFFGSGTQLSVL.

This clonotype appeared a few times. J is TRBJ1-6 and V is TRBV24-1; D gene uncertain. The length of the CDR3 is 13 residues. Per the germline V gene, CDR1 is KGHDR and CDR2 is SFDVKD. With 6 bases removed from V and 7 bases from J, the gap between germline ends came to 9 bases. As DNA, the CDR3 is TGTGCCACCAGTAACGGGTGGAATTCACCCCTCCACTTT. It codes for CATSNGWNSPLHF.

The rearrangement joins TRBV28 to TRBJ1-3; D call uncertain. The germline gives CDR1 MDHEN, CDR2 SYDVKM. The CDR3 runs to 15 residues. Trimming removed 1 base from V and 0 bases from J, with 7 bases in between. The CDR3 loop reads CASSLSDYSGNTIYF. CDR3 DNA sequence: TGTGCCAGCAGTTTATCTGATTACTCTGGAAACACCATATATTTT.

This chain connects TRBV5-5 to TRBJ2-7, with 13 bases that match TRBD2. V lost 3 bases and J lost 3; bases outside the gene matches: 12. The germline CDR1 and CDR2 sequences are SGHKS and YYEKEE (reference sequence). This CDR3 is built from 18 residues. The CDR3 loop reads CASSWTAGTSGTHYEQYF. The CDR3 DNA sequence: TGTGCCAGCAGCTGGACGGCCGGGACTAGCGGGACCCACTACGAGCAGTACTTC.

There are many counts of this clonotype. This CDR3 reads CASSPRTGVYNSPLHF. The CDR3 DNA is TGTGCCAGCAGTCCCAGGACAGGGGTTTATAATTCACCCCTCCACTTT. V and J are TRBV2 and TRBJ1-6, with 9 bases that match TRBD1. CDR3 size: 16 residues. CDR1 and CDR2 from the germline V gene are SNHLY and FYNNEI. The V segment lost 5 bases and the J segment 4 bases; nucleotides outside the gene matches: 6.

This clonotype was found many times. This CDR3 reads CASRGSGSLYEQYF. In DNA form, the CDR3 reads TGTGCCAGCAGGGGTAGCGGGAGCCTCTACGAGCAGTACTTC. This chain links TRBV3-1 with TRBJ2-7; 9 bases are shared with TRBD2. Germline CDR1 and CDR2: LGHDT and YNNKEL (reference sequence). Germline trimming cut 6 bases from V and 3 bases from J; bases unmatched to any gene: 6. CDR3 length equals 14 residues.

In this sample, this clonotype turned up once. The rearrangement links TRBV10-1 to TRBJ2-1; perhaps D is TRBD1 or TRBD2 (5 bases each). The ends were cut back, 4 bases at V and 7 bases at J, with 17 bases in the middle. The germline V gene encodes CDR1 WNHNN and CDR2 SYGVQD (reference sequence). CDR3 size: 15 residues. In DNA, the CDR3 is TGCGCCAGCAGTGTGGGGGTAACGCGGCAGAATGAGCAGTTCTTC. Its protein product is CASSVGVTRQNEQFF.

This clonotype was detected many times. The J gene is TRBJ2-1, the V gene TRBV6-2 or TRBV6-3; D is undetermined. CDR1 MNHEY and CDR2 SVGEGT come from the germline V gene. This CDR3 has 14 residues. With 2 bases removed from V and 5 bases from J, the gap between germline ends came to 10 bases. This CDR3 is CASSYRIVHNEQFF. CDR3 DNA: TGTGCCAGCAGTTACCGAATAGTCCACAATGAGCAGTTCTTC.

The chain is built from TRBV30 and TRBJ1-6, with D maybe TRBD1 (6 bases). Germline V CDR1 and CDR2: GTSNPN, SVGIG (reference sequence). The CDR3 contains 13 residues. Trimming removed 2 bases at V and 9 bases at J, with 11 bases between. CDR3 residues: CAWSPPGVSPLHF. The CDR3 DNA reads TGTGCCTGGAGTCCCCCAGGGGTTTCACCCCTCCACTTT. Drawing the rest from reference TRBV30 and TRBJ1-6, the complete variable domain is SQTIHQWPATLVQPVGSPLSLECTVEGTSNPNLYWYRQAAGRGLQLLFYSVGIGQISSEVPQNLSASRPQDRQFILSSKKLLLSDSGFYLCAWSPPGVSPLHFGNGTRLTVT.

This clonotype occurred many times. The chain combines TRBV28 with TRBJ1-2; TRBD1 matches at 10 bases. The germline V gene has CDR1 MDHEN and CDR2 SYDVKM. With V trimmed by 7 bases and J by 8 bases, 7 bases remained unmatched. CDR3 length: 13 amino acids. The CDR3 DNA follows: TGTGCCAGCAACCAAGACAGGGGGCGCGGCTACACCTTC. Its protein product is CASNQDRGRGYTF.

In this sample, this clonotype turned up many times. V and J are TRBV11-2 and TRBJ2-1; unclear D gene. CDR1 is SGHAT and CDR2 is FQNNGV in the germline V gene. The CDR3 is 15 amino acids. Trimming left V 1 base short and J 0 bases short, with 7 bases between. The DNA for the CDR3 is TGTGCCAGCAGCTTAGTCACCGGCTCCTACAATGAGCAGTTCTTC. This encodes CASSLVTGSYNEQFF. The variable domain in full, completed from reference TRBV11-2 and TRBJ2-1, reads EAGVAQSPRYKIIEKRQSVAFWCNPISGHATLYWYQQILGQGPKLLIQFQNNGVVDDSQLPKDRFSAERLKGVDSTLKIQPAKLEDSAVYLCASSLVTGSYNEQFFGPGTRLTVL.

This clonotype occurred a few times. V usage is TRBV12-3 or TRBV12-4 and J usage is TRBJ2-7; TRBD1 matches 12 bases. The ends lost 5 bases at V and 7 bases at J; junction bases unmatched: 12. This CDR3 region has 16 residues. The CDR3 DNA follows: TGTGCCAGCAGTCCGAGCCCGGGACAGGGGGCTAGAGAGCAGTACTTC. Its translation: CASSPSPGQGAREQYF.

This clonotype has a count of ten or more. The CDR3 coding sequence is TGTGCCAGCAGCGACAAAATCCAAATGAACACTGAAGCTTTCTTT. This sequence encodes CASSDKIQMNTEAFF. The chain joins TRBV13 to TRBJ1-1; D remains unclear. Trimming shortened V by 5 bases and J by 0 bases, and 13 bases separated the two germline ends. CDR1 PRHDT and CDR2 FYEKMQ come from the germline V gene (reference sequence). The CDR3 extends over 15 amino acids. The full variable domain, its missing parts supplied by reference TRBV13 and TRBJ1-1, is AAGVIQSPRHLIKEKRETATLKCYPIPRHDTVYWYQQGPGQDPQFLISFYEKMQSDKGSIPDRFSAQQFSDYHSELNMSSLELGDSALYFCASSDKIQMNTEAFFGQGTRLTVV.

This clonotype was found many times. V usage is TRBV6-1 and J usage is TRBJ2-3, with D possibly being TRBD1 (5 bases). The CDR3 consists of 16 residues. Germline loops: CDR1 MNHNS, CDR2 SASEGT. V was clipped by 6 bases and J by 1 base, with 17 bases between them. The CDR3, as DNA: TGTGCCAGCAGCTCCCCTCTCAGGGAAGGCACAGATACGCAGTATTTT. Translated: CASSSPLREGTDTQYF.

This clonotype was detected a few times. The chain couples TRBV5-4 to TRBJ2-3; 7 bases map to TRBD2. The DNA end lines up better with TRBJ2-7; the J call may be wrong. The germline CDR1 and CDR2 sequences are SGHNT and YYREEE (reference sequence). The CDR3 consists of 14 residues. The CDR3: CASSLAGLVDEQYF. The DNA of the CDR3 is TGTGCCAGCAGCTTGGCTGGACTAGTGGACGAGCAGTACTTC.

The chain uses TRBV7-2 and TRBJ1-3; the D is unclear. The CDR3 length is 14 residues. Trimming took 5 bases from V and 2 from J, leaving 10 bases between them. Germline V gene data show CDR1 as SGHTA and CDR2 as FQGNSA. The CDR3: CASSRTRAGNTIYF. The CDR3 DNA follows: TGTGCCAGCAGCCGAACGAGGGCTGGAAACACCATATATTTT. The full variable domain, rest sourced from reference TRBV7-2 and TRBJ1-3, is GAGVSQSPSNKVTEKGKDVELRCDPISGHTALYWYRQSLGQGLEFLIYFQGNSAPDKSGLPSDRFSAERTGGSVSTLTIQRTQQEDSAVYLCASSRTRAGNTIYFGEGSWLTVV.

Concerning this clonotype: A junction end diverges from the germline sequence, so it may reflect a read error. The chain is built from TRBV28 and TRBJ1-4; D gene ambiguous. CDR1 is MDHEN and CDR2 is SYDVKM in the germline V gene. This CDR3 is built from 14 residues. CDR3 amino acids: CASVRAGPNEELFF. The CDR3, as DNA: TGTGCCAGCGTTCGCGCAGGCCCGAATGAAGAACTGTTTTTT. Combining the CDR3 with reference TRBV28 and TRBJ1-4 gives the whole variable domain DVKVTQSSRYLVKRTGEKVFLECVQDMDHENMFWYRQDPGLGLRLIYFSYDVKMKEKGDIPEGYSVSREKKERFSLILESASTNQTSMYLCASVRAGPNEELFFGSGTQLSVL.

This clonotype was counted only a few times. This sequence joins TRBV6-1 and TRBJ2-7; D possibly matches TRBD1 or TRBD2 (5 bases each). Between the trimmed V and J ends, which lost 4 bases and 7 bases, there was a span of 11 bases. The CDR3 is 12 residues long. Germline CDR1 is MNHNS and CDR2 is SASEGT. The CDR3 sequence: CASSGGEREQYF. CDR3 bases: TGTGCCAGCAGTGGGGGCGAGCGGGAGCAGTACTTC.

This clonotype was observed many times. J is TRBJ2-1 and V is TRBV7-9, with D possibly being TRBD1 (5 bases). This CDR3 spans 17 amino acids. The V end lost 5 bases, the J end lost 3 bases, and 20 bases lay between the germline ends. Looked up from germline, CDR1 is SEHNR and CDR2 is FQNEAQ (reference sequence). The CDR3 loop reads CASSQGVRTINYNEQFF. The CDR3 region has the DNA TGTGCCAGCAGCCAAGGGGTTCGGACGATCAACTACAATGAGCAGTTCTTC.

In this sample, this clonotype turned up many times. This chain joins TRBV3-1 and TRBJ1-1; 7 nucleotides agree with TRBD1. Trimming removed 4 bases from V and 4 bases from J; junction bases left unmatched: 12. Germline values: CDR1 LGHDT, CDR2 YNNKEL (reference sequence). The CDR3 runs 16 residues. The CDR3 DNA reads TGTGCCAGCAGCCTCGAATTAAGGGGGCGCGGCACTGAAGCTTTCTTT. As protein: CASSLELRGRGTEAFF.

In this sample, this clonotype turned up many times. V gene TRBV24-1 combines with J gene TRBJ1-5; D is unclear. The CDR3 runs 12 residues. Germline loops: CDR1 KGHDR, CDR2 SFDVKD. V lost 0 bases to trimming and J lost 7 bases, with 3 bases between them. CDR3 in amino acids: CATSDLNQPQHF. Here the CDR3 DNA reads TGTGCCACCAGTGATTTGAACCAGCCCCAGCATTTT.

The table lists this clonotype with many counts. This rearrangement joins TRBV9 to TRBJ1-4; D ambiguous. CDR1 is SGDLS, CDR2 YYNGEE, per germline. CDR3 length: 15 residues. V lost 2 bases and J lost 7, with 15 bases in between. The CDR3 nucleotides are TGTGCCAGCAGCGTGGACCGGGAGCCGGGTGAAAAACTGTTTTTT. Protein product: CASSVDREPGEKLFF.

The chain combines TRBV12-3 or TRBV12-4 with TRBJ2-7; 8 nucleotides agree with TRBD1. The junction had 7 bases not matched to a gene; V was cut back by 3 bases and J by 6 bases. This CDR3 comprises 14 residues. Here the CDR3 reads CASSFPGTGFEQYF. DNA for the CDR3: TGTGCCAGCAGTTTCCCCGGGACAGGCTTCGAGCAGTACTTC.

In its sample, this clonotype was seen many times. The chain has TRBV29-1 and TRBJ2-3; D uncertain. The length of the CDR3 is 10 residues. Trimming left V 5 bases short and J 2 bases short, with 2 bases between. The germline V gene encodes CDR1 SQVTM and CDR2 ANQGSEA. CDR3 amino acids: CSVHTDTQYF. For the CDR3, the DNA is TGCAGCGTTCACACAGATACGCAGTATTTT.

This clonotype was found many times. The V call is TRBV14, the J call TRBJ2-1, with D hard to call. This CDR3 has 14 residues. Trimming shortened V by 1 base and J by 6 bases, and 10 bases separated the two germline ends. Germline lookup yields CDR1 SGHDN and CDR2 FVKESK. The DNA of the CDR3 is TGTGCCAGCAGCCAAGGAAGGAAGGTCAATGAGCAGTTCTTC. It is translated as CASSQGRKVNEQFF.

This clonotype appeared many times. The chain uses TRBV12-5 and TRBJ1-1; tentative D call: TRBD1 (6 bases). Germline CDR1 LGHNT, CDR2 FRNRAP. V was pared by 2 bases and J by 4 bases, with 20 bases between. The CDR3 is made up of 17 amino acids. CDR3 nucleotides: TGTGCTAGTGGTTTGAGCCCCATTATTGGGGGCCTCACTGAAGCTTTCTTT. Protein product: CASGLSPIIGGLTEAFF.

This clonotype came up many times. This chain joins TRBV12-3 or TRBV12-4 and TRBJ1-2, with a weak D call TRBD1 (5 bases). V shed 3 bases and J shed 2 bases, with 10 bases lying between them. CDR3 size: 14 residues. CDR3 bases: TGTGCCAGCAGTTTGACAGCATCCAACTATGGCTACACCTTC. Residues: CASSLTASNYGYTF.

The J gene is TRBJ2-7, the V gene TRBV7-9; 8 positions match TRBD2. The V and J ends lost 3 bases and 3 bases, in that order; junction bases with no gene match: 10. Germline V CDR1 and CDR2: SEHNR, FQNEAQ (reference sequence). This CDR3 comprises 16 residues. The CDR3 nucleotides are TGTGCCAGCAGCTTGAGCCGAGGCGGGAGGCTCTACGAGCAGTACTTC. It specifies CASSLSRGGRLYEQYF.